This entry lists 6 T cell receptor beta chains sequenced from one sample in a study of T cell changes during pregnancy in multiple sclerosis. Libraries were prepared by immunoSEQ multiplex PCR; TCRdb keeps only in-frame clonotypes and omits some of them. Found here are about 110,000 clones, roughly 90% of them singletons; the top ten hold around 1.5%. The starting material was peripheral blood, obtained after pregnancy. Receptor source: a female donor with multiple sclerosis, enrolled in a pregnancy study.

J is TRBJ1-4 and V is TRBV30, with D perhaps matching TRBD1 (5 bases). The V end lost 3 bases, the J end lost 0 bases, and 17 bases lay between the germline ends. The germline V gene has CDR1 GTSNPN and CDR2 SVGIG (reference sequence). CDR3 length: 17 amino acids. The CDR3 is CAWSQEGLGTTNEKLFF. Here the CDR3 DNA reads TGTGCCTGGAGCCAGGAGGGGTTAGGGACAACTAATGAAAAACTGTTTTTT.

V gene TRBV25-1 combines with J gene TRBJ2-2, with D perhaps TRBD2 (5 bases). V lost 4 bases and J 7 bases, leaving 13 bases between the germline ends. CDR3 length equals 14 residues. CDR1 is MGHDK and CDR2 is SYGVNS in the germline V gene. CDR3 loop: CASSGRGKGGELFF. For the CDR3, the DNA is TGTGCCAGCAGTGGCAGAGGGAAGGGCGGGGAGCTGTTTTTT.

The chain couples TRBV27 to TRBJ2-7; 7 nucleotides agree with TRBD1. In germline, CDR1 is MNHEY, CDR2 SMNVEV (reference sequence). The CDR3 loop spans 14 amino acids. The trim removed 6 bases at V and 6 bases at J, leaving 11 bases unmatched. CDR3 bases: TGTGCCAGCAGCACTGACAGGGAAAGGTTCGAGCAGTACTTC. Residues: CASSTDRERFEQYF.

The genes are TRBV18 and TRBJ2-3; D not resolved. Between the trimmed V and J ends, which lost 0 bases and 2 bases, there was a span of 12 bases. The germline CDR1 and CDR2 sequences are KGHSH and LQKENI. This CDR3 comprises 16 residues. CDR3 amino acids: CASSPPTGSTTDTQYF. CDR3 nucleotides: TGTGCCAGCTCACCACCGACTGGCTCTACCACAGATACGCAGTATTTT.

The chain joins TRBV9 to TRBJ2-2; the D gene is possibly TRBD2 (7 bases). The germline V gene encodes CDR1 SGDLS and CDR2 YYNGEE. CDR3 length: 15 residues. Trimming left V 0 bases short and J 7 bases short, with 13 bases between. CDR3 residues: CASSVGGGPNGELFF. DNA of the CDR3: TGTGCCAGCAGCGTAGGGGGGGGCCCCAACGGGGAGCTGTTTTTT.

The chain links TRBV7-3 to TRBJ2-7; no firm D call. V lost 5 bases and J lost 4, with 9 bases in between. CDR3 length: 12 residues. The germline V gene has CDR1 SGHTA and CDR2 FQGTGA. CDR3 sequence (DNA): TGTGCCAGCAGCCACTCATTTTACGAGCAGTACTTC. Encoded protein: CASSHSFYEQYF.